These 18 T cell receptor beta chains originate from one sample sequenced in a study of breast tumors, draining lymph nodes, adjacent tissues. Samples came from axillary lymph nodes draining the breast cancer. TCRdb processed the multiplex PCR reads anew with MiXCR; each CDR3 protein has one entry. Of about 130,000 distinct CDR3 sequences listed, over 20% are singletons. Material: axillary lymph node tissue. The receptors were gathered from a female donor with breast cancer. Some clones in this sample may be carry-over from other donors' samples.

The J gene is TRBJ2-7, the V gene TRBV3-1; the D gene is possibly TRBD1 (5 bases). V was trimmed by 3 bases and J by 0 bases, leaving 9 bases between them. The germline CDR1 and CDR2 sequences are LGHDT and YNNKEL (reference sequence). This CDR3 region has 14 residues. In DNA, the CDR3 is TGTGCCAGCAGCCAGGCCCAGGGCTCCTACGAGCAGTACTTC. It encodes CASSQAQGSYEQYF.

The chain combines TRBV20-1 with TRBJ2-1; 7 bases line up with TRBD2. J gave up 0 bases and V 6 bases, and 5 bases lay outside the gene matches. Germline V gene sequence: CDR1 DFQATT, CDR2 SNEGSKA (reference sequence). This CDR3 is built from 14 residues. CDR3 DNA sequence: TGCAGTGCCACTAGCGCGGGCTCCTACAATGAGCAGTTCTTC. Amino acids: CSATSAGSYNEQFF.

On this clonotype itself: No conserved phenylalanine or tryptophan ends this CDR3, so it is likely a read error. The chain combines TRBV5-1 with TRBJ2-7; 11 bases agree with TRBD1. V trimming: 3 bases; J trimming: 8 bases; junction bases outside the gene matches: 7. Germline V gene sequence: CDR1 SGHRS, CDR2 YFSETQ. The CDR3 runs 14 residues. CDR3 sequence: CASSSGDRGGKQYL. DNA for the CDR3: TGCGCCAGCAGCTCGGGGGACAGGGGGGGAAAGCAGTACTTA.

This clonotype was seen at least ten times. V gene TRBV10-3 combines with J gene TRBJ2-3, with 8 bases lining up with TRBD2. Germline V CDR1 and CDR2: ENHRY, SYGVKD. The CDR3 length is 14 residues. V shed 3 bases and J 6 bases; nucleotides not matched to a gene: 5. For the CDR3, the DNA is TGTGCCATCAGTGACGGGAGGGCCGGGGATACGCAGTATTTT. This gives the protein CAISDGRAGDTQYF.

This clonotype was detected many times. V and J are TRBV5-4 and TRBJ1-2; D uncertain. Trimming stripped 0 bases from V and 3 bases from J, with 3 bases between. The CDR3 contains 12 residues. Per germline, CDR1 SGHNT and CDR2 YYREEE (reference sequence). CDR3 residues: CASSLADYGYTF. In nucleotides, the CDR3 is TGTGCCAGCAGCTTGGCAGACTATGGCTACACCTTC.

Points on this clonotype: This may come from a read error, since a much larger clone is one base off. This sequence joins TRBV29-1 and TRBJ2-1; unclear D gene. V lost 8 bases and J 2 bases, leaving 13 bases between the germline ends. The germline V gene has CDR1 SQVTM and CDR2 ANQGSEA. CDR3 size: 13 residues. The CDR3 coding sequence is TGCAGCTACGACCTCTCCCCCTACAATGAGCAGTTCTTC. It yields the protein CSYDLSPYNEQFF.

This clonotype was detected ten times or more. V gene TRBV7-6 combines with J gene TRBJ2-3; maybe TRBD2 (6 bases). The CDR3 is 14 amino acids. CDR1 is SGHVS and CDR2 is FNYEAQ in the germline V gene. Trimming cost V 3 bases and J 3 bases, with 10 bases left between them. CDR3 in DNA: TGTGCCAGCAGCTTTGCGGCGGGAACAGATACGCAGTATTTT. Its protein product is CASSFAAGTDTQYF.

This clonotype was seen many times. The chain has TRBV10-3 and TRBJ1-3; D gene unclear. V shed 2 bases and J shed 0 bases, with 8 bases lying between them. The CDR3 runs 15 residues. The germline gives CDR1 ENHRY, CDR2 SYGVKD. CDR3 protein: CAISETLLSGNTIYF. The CDR3 region has the DNA TGTGCCATCAGTGAGACATTACTCTCTGGAAACACCATATATTTT.

This clonotype was seen many times. The genes are TRBV15 and TRBJ1-6, with D maybe TRBD1 (6 bases). This CDR3 contains 14 residues. Per the germline V gene, CDR1 is LNHNV and CDR2 is YYDKDF (reference sequence). V was pared by 2 bases and J by 7 bases, with 9 bases between. The CDR3 DNA follows: TGTGCCACCAGCAGATGGGGGCTAAATTCACCCCTCCACTTT. This encodes CATSRWGLNSPLHF.

There are a few counts of this clonotype. V is TRBV3-1 and J is TRBJ2-5; 10 bases are a match to TRBD2. This CDR3 contains 15 residues. The V gene's germline CDR1 is LGHDT and CDR2 YNNKEL (reference sequence). Losses at the gene ends were 4 bases for V and 5 bases for J; bases not matched to a gene: 7. CDR3 coding DNA: TGTGCCAGCAGCCGGACTAGCGGCGCCCGTGAGACCCAGTACTTC. This gives the protein CASSRTSGARETQYF.

A note on this clonotype: One end of the junction varies from germline; a read error may be responsible. The chain uses TRBV7-6 and TRBJ1-3, with D possibly TRBD1 on 6 matching bases. CDR3 length: 13 amino acids. Germline CDR1 SGHVS, CDR2 FNYEAQ. CDR3 nucleotide sequence: TGTGCCGGCAGCCCGACAGGTGGAAACACCATATATTTT. Protein sequence: CAGSPTGGNTIYF.

This clonotype was seen ten or more times. The chain employs TRBV14 and TRBJ2-1, with 7 positions matching TRBD2. V dropped 3 bases and J dropped 11; count of bases not matched to a gene: 10. Germline CDR1 reads SGHDN; CDR2 reads FVKESK. CDR3 length: 14 residues. CDR3 DNA: TGTGCCAGCAGCCAGGCCCATCCGGGGGGAAAGCAGTTCTTC. Its protein product is CASSQAHPGGKQFF.

This clonotype was counted many times. The chain links TRBV20-1 to TRBJ2-3; no clear D. The CDR3 runs 15 residues. Germline V gene lookup returns CDR1 DFQATT and CDR2 SNEGSKA (reference sequence). V gave up 0 bases and J gave up 0 bases, with 10 bases separating them. DNA for the CDR3: TGCAGTGCTAGAGATTCCGGGCGGAGCACAGATACGCAGTATTTT. Its translation is CSARDSGRSTDTQYF.

Many counts were recorded for this clonotype. This chain uses TRBV6-1 with TRBJ2-3; D gene unclear. V lost 8 bases and J 4 bases, leaving 19 bases between the germline ends. The CDR3 extends over 15 amino acids. Germline lookup yields CDR1 MNHNS and CDR2 SASEGT. In DNA form, the CDR3 reads TGTGCCAGCCGCCAAATGAGTCGGGTCGCAGATACGCAGTATTTT. As protein: CASRQMSRVADTQYF.

This clonotype has at least ten counts. The gene calls are TRBV4-1 and TRBJ1-2; D call uncertain. There are 12 residues in the CDR3. Germline CDR1 reads MGHRA; CDR2 reads YSYEKL. V was cut by 1 base and J by 8 bases, with 8 bases left in between. In DNA, the CDR3 is TGCGCCAGCAGCCAAGCTAAGAGAGGCTACACCTTC. Translated, it gives CASSQAKRGYTF.

This clonotype was seen at least ten times. The chain combines TRBV20-1 with TRBJ2-7, with TRBD2 matching 7 bases. V was pared by 6 bases and J by 3 bases, with 11 bases of the junction left unmatched. Germline-derived CDR1 and CDR2 are DFQATT and SNEGSKA (reference sequence). The CDR3 has 14 amino acids. CDR3 in DNA: TGCAGTGCCTCTGAGAGGACTAGAAACTACGAGCAGTACTTC. This sequence encodes CSASERTRNYEQYF.

This clonotype has a count of ten or more. The chain carries TRBV6-5 and TRBJ1-2; D not resolved. V lost 6 bases and J 2 bases, leaving 13 bases between the germline ends. This CDR3 contains 14 residues. From germline, CDR1 is MNHEY and CDR2 SVGAGI. The CDR3 nucleotides read TGTGCCAGCAGCTCGGCTCCCAGGAACTATGGCTACACCTTC. Protein sequence: CASSSAPRNYGYTF.

Note on this clonotype: This could be a read error, since a much larger clone is one nucleotide away. The chain has TRBV28 and TRBJ1-6, with 8 bases lining up with TRBD1. CDR3 length: 15 residues. After removal of 5 bases from V and 12 bases from J, the junction contained 12 bases not matched to a gene. CDR1 is MDHEN, CDR2 SYDVKM, per germline. This chain's CDR3 is CASSPRDRKLVPLHF. The CDR3 nucleotides read TGTGCCAGCAGTCCCAGGGACAGGAAACTGGTACCCCTCCACTTT.